This T cell receptor beta chain was captured in a study of blood T cell repertoires in COVID-19. Study details: T cells, B-cell-depleted T cells, or PBMCs provided the cDNA or gDNA that served as material.

In terms of age and location, participants ranged from about 18 to 95 years and lived in about 25 US areas. Grouping used clinical history reported by participants in a survey and questionnaire. In the study's own analysis: Estimated nucleated cell counts came from reference gene primer amplification. Assay used: immunoSEQ multiplex PCR; TCRdb lists only in-frame clones, some missing. The V and J calls and the clone size are those of that table, but D and trimming were determined from the DNA. The sample lists approximately 270,000 clones, about nine tenths occurring once. The CDR3 loop spans 15 amino acids.

The chain has TRBV21-1 and TRBJ2-4; the table's D call, TRBD1, was not checked against the DNA. TRBV21-1 corresponds to a pseudogene. Material for sequencing was PBMCs or T cells enriched from blood (not recorded which). The origin of this receptor is a human donor in a cohort exposed to, infected with or recovered from COVID-19 (not recorded which). The donor label of this sample is uncertain. Here the CDR3 DNA reads TGTGCCACGCTTACAGGGGGCGAGGAACCAAACATTCAGTACTTC. It specifies CATLTGGEEPNIQYF.